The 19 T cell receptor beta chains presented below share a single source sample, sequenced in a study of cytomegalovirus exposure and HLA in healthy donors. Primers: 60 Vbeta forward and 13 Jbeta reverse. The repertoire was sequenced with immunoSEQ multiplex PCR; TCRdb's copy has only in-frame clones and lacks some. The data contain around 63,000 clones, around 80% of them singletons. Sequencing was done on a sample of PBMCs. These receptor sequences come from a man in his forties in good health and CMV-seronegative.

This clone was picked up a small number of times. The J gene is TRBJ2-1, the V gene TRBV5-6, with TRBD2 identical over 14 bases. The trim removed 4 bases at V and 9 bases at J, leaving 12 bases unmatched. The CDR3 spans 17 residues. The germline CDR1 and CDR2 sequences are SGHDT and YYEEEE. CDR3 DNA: TGTGCCAGCAGCCGACTAGCGGGGGGGCCTGGGGTCAGTGAGCAGTTCTTC. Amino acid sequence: CASSRLAGGPGVSEQFF.

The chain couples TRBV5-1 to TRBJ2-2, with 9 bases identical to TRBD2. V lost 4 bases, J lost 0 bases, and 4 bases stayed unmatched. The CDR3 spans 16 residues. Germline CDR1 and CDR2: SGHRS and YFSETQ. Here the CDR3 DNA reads TGCGCCAGCAGCCTGATAGCGGGAGCGAACACCGGGGAGCTGTTTTTT. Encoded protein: CASSLIAGANTGELFF.

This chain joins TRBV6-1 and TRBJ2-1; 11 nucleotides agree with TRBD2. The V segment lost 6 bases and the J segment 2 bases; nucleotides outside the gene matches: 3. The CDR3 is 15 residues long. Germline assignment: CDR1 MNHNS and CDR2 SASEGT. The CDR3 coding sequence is TGTGCCAGCAGATTTAGCGGGGGGGCCTACAATGAGCAGTTCTTC. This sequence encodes CASRFSGGAYNEQFF.

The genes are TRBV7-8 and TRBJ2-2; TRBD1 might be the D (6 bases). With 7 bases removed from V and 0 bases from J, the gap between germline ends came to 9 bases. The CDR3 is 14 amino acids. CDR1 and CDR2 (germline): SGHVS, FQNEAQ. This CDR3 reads CASTGQPNTGELFF. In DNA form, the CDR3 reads TGTGCCAGCACCGGACAGCCGAACACCGGGGAGCTGTTTTTT. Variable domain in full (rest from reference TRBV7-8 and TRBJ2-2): GAGVSQSPRYKVAKRGQDVALRCDPISGHVSLFWYQQALGQGPEFLTYFQNEAQLDKSGLPSDRFFAERPEGSVSTLKIQRTQQEDSAVYLCASTGQPNTGELFFGEGSRLTVL.

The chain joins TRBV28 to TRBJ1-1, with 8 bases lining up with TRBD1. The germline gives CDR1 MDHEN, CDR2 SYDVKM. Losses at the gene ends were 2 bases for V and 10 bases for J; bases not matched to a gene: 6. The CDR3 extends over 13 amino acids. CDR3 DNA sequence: TGTGCCAGCAGTTTACAGGGGGCGGGGCGAGCTTTCTTT. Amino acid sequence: CASSLQGAGRAFF.

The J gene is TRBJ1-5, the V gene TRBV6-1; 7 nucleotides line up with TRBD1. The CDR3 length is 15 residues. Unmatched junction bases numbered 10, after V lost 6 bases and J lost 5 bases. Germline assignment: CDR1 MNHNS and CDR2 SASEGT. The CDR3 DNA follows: TGTGCCAGCAGCCCTGACAGGGTTGGCGATCAGCCCCAGCATTTT. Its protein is CASSPDRVGDQPQHF.

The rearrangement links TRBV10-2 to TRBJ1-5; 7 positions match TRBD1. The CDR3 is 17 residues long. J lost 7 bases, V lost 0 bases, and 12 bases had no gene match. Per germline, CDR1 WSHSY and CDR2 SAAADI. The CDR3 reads CASSESRVGQTGQPQHF. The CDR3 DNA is TGCGCCAGCAGTGAGTCGCGTGTTGGACAGACAGGGCAGCCCCAGCATTTT.

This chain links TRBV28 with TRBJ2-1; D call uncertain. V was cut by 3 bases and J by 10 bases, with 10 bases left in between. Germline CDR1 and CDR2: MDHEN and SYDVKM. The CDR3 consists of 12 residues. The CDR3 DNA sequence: TGTGCCAGCAGTTTTCGTCGAACAGAGCAGTTCTTC. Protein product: CASSFRRTEQFF.

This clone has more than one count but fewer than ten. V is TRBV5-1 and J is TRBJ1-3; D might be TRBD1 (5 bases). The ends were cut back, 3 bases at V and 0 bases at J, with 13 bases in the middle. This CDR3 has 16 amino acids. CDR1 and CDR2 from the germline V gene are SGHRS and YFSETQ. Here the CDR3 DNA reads TGCGCCAGCAGCTCCAGGGAAATGGGCTCTGGAAACACCATATATTTT. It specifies CASSSREMGSGNTIYF.

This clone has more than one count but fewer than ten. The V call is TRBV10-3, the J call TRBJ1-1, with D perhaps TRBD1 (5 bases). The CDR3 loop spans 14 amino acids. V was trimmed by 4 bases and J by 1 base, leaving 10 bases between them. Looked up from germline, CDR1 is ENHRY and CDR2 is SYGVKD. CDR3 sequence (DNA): TGTGCCATCAGTGCTATCAGGGCGAACACTGAAGCTTTCTTT. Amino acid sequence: CAISAIRANTEAFF.

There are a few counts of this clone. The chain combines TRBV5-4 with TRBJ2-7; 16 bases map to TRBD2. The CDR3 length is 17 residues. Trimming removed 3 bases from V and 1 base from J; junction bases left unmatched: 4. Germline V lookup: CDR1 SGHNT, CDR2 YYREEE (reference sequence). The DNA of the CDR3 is TGTGCCAGCAGCTCGGGGACTAGCGGGAGGGGGTCCTACGAGCAGTACTTC. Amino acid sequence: CASSSGTSGRGSYEQYF.

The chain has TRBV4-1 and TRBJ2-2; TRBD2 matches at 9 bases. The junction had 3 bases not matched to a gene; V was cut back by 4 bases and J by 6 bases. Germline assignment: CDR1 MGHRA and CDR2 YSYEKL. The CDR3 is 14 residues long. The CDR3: CASSPTSGSGELFF. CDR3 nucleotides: TGCGCCAGCAGCCCGACTAGCGGATCCGGGGAGCTGTTTTTT.

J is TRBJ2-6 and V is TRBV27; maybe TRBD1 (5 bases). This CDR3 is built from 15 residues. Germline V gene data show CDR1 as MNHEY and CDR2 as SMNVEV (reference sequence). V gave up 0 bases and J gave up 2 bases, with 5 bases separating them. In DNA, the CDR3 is TGTGCCAGCAGTTTATCCAGGGCTGGGGCCAACGTCCTGACTTTC. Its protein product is CASSLSRAGANVLTF.

The CDR3 DNA follows: TGTGCCAGCAGTTACCGGGACAGGGGCGGTACGCAGTATTTT. Translating gives CASSYRDRGGTQYF. The chain recombines TRBV2 with TRBJ2-3; 10 nucleotides agree with TRBD1. This CDR3 region has 14 residues. CDR1 SNHLY and CDR2 FYNNEI come from the germline V gene. Trimming cost V 5 bases and J 8 bases; bases outside gene matches: 7.

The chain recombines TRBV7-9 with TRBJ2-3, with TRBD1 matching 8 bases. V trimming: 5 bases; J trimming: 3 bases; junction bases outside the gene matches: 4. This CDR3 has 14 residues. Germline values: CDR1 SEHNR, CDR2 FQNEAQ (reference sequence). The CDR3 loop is CASSTGQATDTQYF. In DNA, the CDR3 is TGTGCCAGCAGCACGGGACAGGCGACAGATACGCAGTATTTT.

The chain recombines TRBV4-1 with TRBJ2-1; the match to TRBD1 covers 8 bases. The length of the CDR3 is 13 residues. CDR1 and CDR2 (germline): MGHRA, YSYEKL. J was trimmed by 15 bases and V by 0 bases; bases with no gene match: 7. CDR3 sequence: CASSQEGGQGPFF. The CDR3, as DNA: TGCGCCAGCAGCCAAGAGGGCGGACAGGGCCCGTTCTTC.

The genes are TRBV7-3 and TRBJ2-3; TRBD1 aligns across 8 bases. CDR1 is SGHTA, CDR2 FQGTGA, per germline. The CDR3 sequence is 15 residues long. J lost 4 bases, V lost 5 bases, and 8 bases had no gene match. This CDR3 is CASSASDRAADTQYF. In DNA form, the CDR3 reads TGTGCCAGCAGCGCCTCGGACAGGGCCGCAGATACGCAGTATTTT. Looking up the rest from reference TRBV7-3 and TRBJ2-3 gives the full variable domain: GAGVSQTPSNKVTEKGKYVELRCDPISGHTALYWYRQSLGQGPEFLIYFQGTGAADDSGLPNDRFFAVRPEGSVSTLKIQRTERGDSAVYLCASSASDRAADTQYFGPGTRLTVL.

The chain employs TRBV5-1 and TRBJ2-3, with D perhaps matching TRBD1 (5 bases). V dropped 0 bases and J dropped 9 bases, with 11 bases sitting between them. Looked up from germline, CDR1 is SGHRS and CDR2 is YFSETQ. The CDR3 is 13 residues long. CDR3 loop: CASSLGTSPTQYF. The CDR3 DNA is TGCGCCAGCAGCTTGGGGACAAGTCCGACGCAGTATTTT.

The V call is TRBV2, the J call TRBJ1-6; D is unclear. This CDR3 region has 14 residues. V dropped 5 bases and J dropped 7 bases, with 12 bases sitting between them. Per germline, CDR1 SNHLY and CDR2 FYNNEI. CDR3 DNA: TGTGCCAGCAGTCTAGGCCCACCCAATTCACCCCTCCACTTT. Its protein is CASSLGPPNSPLHF.